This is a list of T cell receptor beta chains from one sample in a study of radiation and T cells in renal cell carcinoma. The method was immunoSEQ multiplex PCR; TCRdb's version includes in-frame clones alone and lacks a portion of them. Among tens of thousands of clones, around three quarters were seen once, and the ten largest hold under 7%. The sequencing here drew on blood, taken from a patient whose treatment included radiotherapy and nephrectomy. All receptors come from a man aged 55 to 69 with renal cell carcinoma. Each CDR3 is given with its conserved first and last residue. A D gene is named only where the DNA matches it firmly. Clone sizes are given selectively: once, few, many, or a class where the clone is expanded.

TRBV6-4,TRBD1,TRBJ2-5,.,TGTGCCAGCAGGATGAAGACAGGGAAAAATCAAGAGACCCAGTACTTC,CASRMKTGKNQETQYF
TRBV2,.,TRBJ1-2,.,TGTGCCAGCAGGGAAGGGAGGACAGCCTATGGCTACACCTTC,CASREGRTAYGYTF
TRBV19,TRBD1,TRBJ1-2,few,TGTGCCAGTAGGAAGGGACAGGGAAAAACTAACTATGGCTACACCTTC,CASRKGQGKTNYGYTF
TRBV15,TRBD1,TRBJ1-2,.,TGTGCCACCAGTCTCCACAGACAGGGGGCCTATGGCTACACCTTC,CATSLHRQGAYGYTF
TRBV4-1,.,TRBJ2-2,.,TGCGCCAGCAGCCAAGGGATACTGACTAGGCTTAACACCGGGGAGCTGTTTTTT,CASSQGILTRLNTGELFF
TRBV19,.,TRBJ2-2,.,TGTGCCAGTAGTTTTCAGGGGTACACCGGGGAGCTGTTTTTT,CASSFQGYTGELFF
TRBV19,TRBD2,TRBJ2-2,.,TGTGCCAGTGGAGGACAAACGAGACTAGCGGGAGTTGACGGGGAGCTGTTTTTT,CASGGQTRLAGVDGELFF
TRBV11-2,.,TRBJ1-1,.,TGTGCCAGCAGCCCCCGCGATAGGTCGAACACTGAAGCTTTCTTT,CASSPRDRSNTEAFF
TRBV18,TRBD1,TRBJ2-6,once,TGTGCCAGCTCACTCTCCGGGACAGGGGTCTCTGGGGCCAACGTCCTGACTTTC,CASSLSGTGVSGANVLTF
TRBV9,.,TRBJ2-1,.,TGTGCCAGCAGCTCATTTGACAGTTTCTACAATGAGCAGTTCTTC,CASSSFDSFYNEQFF
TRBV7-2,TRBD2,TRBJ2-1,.,TGTGCCAGCAGCTTATCTGGGGGGGACTCGAGCTCCTACAATGAGCAGTTCTTC,CASSLSGGDSSSYNEQFF
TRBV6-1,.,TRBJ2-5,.,TGTGCCAGCACCGAAGCGGCGACTAAAGGTGCCCAGTACTTC,CASTEAATKGAQYF
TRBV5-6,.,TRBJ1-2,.,TGTGCCAGCAGCCATATGTCAGGGGCTTATGGCTACACCTTC,CASSHMSGAYGYTF
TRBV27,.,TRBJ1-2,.,TGTGCCAGCAGTTTATACGGGGTTGGCTACACCTTC,CASSLYGVGYTF
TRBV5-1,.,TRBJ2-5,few,TGCGCCAGCAGAGGGGAGTCCGCCAAGTACTTC,CASRGESAKYF
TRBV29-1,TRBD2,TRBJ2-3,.,TGCAGCGTTGAAGGACGGGCGGGAGGGCCCACAGATACGCAGTATTTT,CSVEGRAGGPTDTQYF
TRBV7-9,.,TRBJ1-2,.,TGTGCCAGCAGCCCTACCCTCAACGGGGGCTATGGCTACACCTTC,CASSPTLNGGYGYTF
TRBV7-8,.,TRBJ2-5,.,TGTGCCAGCAGCTTGCAGACAGTCCAAGAGACCCAGTACTTC,CASSLQTVQETQYF
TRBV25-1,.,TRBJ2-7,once,TGTGCCAGCCAAACCACAGACAGCTCCTACGAGCAGTACTTC,CASQTTDSSYEQYF
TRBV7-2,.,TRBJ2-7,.,TGTGCCAGCGGGAGGGGGTCCTACGAGCAGTACTTC,CASGRGSYEQYF
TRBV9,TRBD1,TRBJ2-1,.,TGTGCCAGCAGCGACCCCGGGACAGGGAGGCATGAGCAGTTCTTC,CASSDPGTGRHEQFF
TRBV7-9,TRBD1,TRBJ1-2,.,TGTGCCAGCAGCTTGGGACAGGGGGTCTATGGCTACACCTTC,CASSLGQGVYGYTF
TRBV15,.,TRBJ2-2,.,TGTGCCACCTTGGAGGGAAACACCGGGGAGCTGTTTTTT,CATLEGNTGELFF
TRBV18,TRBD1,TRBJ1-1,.,TGTGCCAGCTCACGCGGGACAGGGAGGGTGAACACTGAAGCTTTCTTT,CASSRGTGRVNTEAFF
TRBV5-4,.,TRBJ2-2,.,TGTGCCAGCAGCTTGGGGCACTGGGGAAGGGACACCGGGGAGCTGTTTTTT,CASSLGHWGRDTGELFF
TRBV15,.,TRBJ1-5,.,TGTGCCACCAGCGAGGGCCTGGATCAGCCCCAGCATTTT,CATSEGLDQPQHF
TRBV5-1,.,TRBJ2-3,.,TGCGCCAGCAGCTTGGAGGGGCAGGGGTTCACAGATACGCAGTATTTT,CASSLEGQGFTDTQYF
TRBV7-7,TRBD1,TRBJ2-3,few,TGTGCCAGCAGCTTAGCGCCCGGACAGGGCTTTGGCCATACGCAGTATTTT,CASSLAPGQGFGHTQYF
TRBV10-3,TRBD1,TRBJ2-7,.,TGTGCCACCGTGGGACAGGACTCCTACGAGCAGTACTTC,CATVGQDSYEQYF
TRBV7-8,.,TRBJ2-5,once,TGTGCCAGCAGCCCCATGGGGGCCTCCAAAGAGACCCAGTACTTC,CASSPMGASKETQYF
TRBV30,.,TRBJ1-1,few,TGTGCCTGCCCCAGGGTGGGGAACACTGAAGCTTTCTTT,CACPRVGNTEAFF
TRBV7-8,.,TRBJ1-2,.,TGTGCCAGCAGCTTAGCGTTGGCTAACTATGGCTACACCTTC,CASSLALANYGYTF
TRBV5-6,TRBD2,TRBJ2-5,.,TGTGCCAGCGCGGGGGAACTTCAAGAGACCCAGTACTTC,CASAGELQETQYF
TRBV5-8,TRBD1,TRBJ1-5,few,TGTGCCAGCAGCTTGGAAACGGGACAGTTCAATCAGCCCCAGCATTTT,CASSLETGQFNQPQHF
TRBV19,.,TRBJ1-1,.,TGTGCCAGTAGTTCCGACCGATGGAGAGCTTTCTTT,CASSSDRWRAFF
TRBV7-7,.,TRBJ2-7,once,TGTGCCAGCAGCTTCGGGCCAACCTACGAGCAGTACTTC,CASSFGPTYEQYF
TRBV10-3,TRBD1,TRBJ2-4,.,TGTGCCATCAGTGACCTTCCGCCAGGGGGAGTAGCCAAAAACATTCAGTACTTC,CAISDLPPGGVAKNIQYF
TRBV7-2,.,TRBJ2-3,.,TGTGCCAGCAGCTTAGCCCAGGCAGATACGCAGTATTTT,CASSLAQADTQYF
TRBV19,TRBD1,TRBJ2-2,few,TGTGCCAGTACTCGACAGGGGAGCACCGGGGAGCTGTTTTTT,CASTRQGSTGELFF
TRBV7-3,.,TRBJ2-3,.,TGTGCCAGCAGCTTAGGTTCTGACGGCGGTACGCAGTATTTT,CASSLGSDGGTQYF
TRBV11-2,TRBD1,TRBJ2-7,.,TGTGCCAGCAGCTCGGCCAGGGGGAGCTCCTACGAGCAGTACTTC,CASSSARGSSYEQYF
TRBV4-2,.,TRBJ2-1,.,TGTGCCAGCAGCCAAGCGGCTAGCGCCTACAATGAGCAGTTCTTC,CASSQAASAYNEQFF
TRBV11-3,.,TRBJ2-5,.,TGTGCCAGCAGCTTAGGCAGCCAAGAGACCCAGTACTTC,CASSLGSQETQYF
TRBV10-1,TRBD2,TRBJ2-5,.,TGCGCCAGCAGCTTCGGGACTAGCGGAGAGACCCAGTACTTC,CASSFGTSGETQYF
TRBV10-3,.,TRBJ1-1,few,TGTGCCATCCTGGGGGGACTGAACACTGAAGCTTTCTTT,CAILGGLNTEAFF
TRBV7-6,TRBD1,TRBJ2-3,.,TGTGCCAGCAGCGCGGACAGGGCAGATACGCAGTATTTT,CASSADRADTQYF
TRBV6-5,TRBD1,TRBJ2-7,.,TGTGCCACCCGCCGGGACAGGGAAACCTACGAGCAGTACTTC,CATRRDRETYEQYF
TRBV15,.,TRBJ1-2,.,TGTGCCACCAGCGGGGGAGGGGGAATCGGCTACACCTTC,CATSGGGGIGYTF
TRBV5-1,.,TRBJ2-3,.,TGCGCCAGCAGCCTCACGGCTGGGGGTTCAGATACGCAGTATTTT,CASSLTAGGSDTQYF
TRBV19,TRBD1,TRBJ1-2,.,TGTGCCAGTAGTTTAGGGACAGGGAGGGTATATGGCTACACCTTC,CASSLGTGRVYGYTF
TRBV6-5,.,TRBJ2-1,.,TGTGCCAGCAGTTACTCACGGGTATACAATGAGCAGTTCTTC,CASSYSRVYNEQFF
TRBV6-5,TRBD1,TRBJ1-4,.,TGTGCCAGCAGTGGACAGGGCGACCGAAAACTGTTTTTT,CASSGQGDRKLFF
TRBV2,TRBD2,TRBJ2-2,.,TGTGCCAGCAGTGGGACTAGCGGGGGGTCCGGGGAGCTGTTTTTT,CASSGTSGGSGELFF
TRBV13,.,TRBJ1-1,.,TGTGCCAGCAGCTTAGGAAGGGGAAACACTGAAGCTTTCTTT,CASSLGRGNTEAFF